Below, one T cell receptor beta chain is given with its context. Its antigen is not identified. Germline CDR1 and CDR2: SGHDN and FVKESK. This CDR3 has 16 residues. Trimming pared 1 base from V and 1 base from J, leaving 11 bases between. This entry belongs to a study of cytomegalovirus exposure and HLA in healthy donors. Points from the study as a whole: Presence/absence comparisons presumed near-even sequencing depth among donors. A later analysis showed HLA-associated TCR beta chains outstripping equally common others in clonal expansion.

Amplification used 60 Vbeta primers and 13 Jbeta primers. Generated by immunoSEQ multiplex PCR, the TCRdb table keeps only in-frame clones and is missing some. The sample yields around 170,000 clones, more than 75% seen once. The sequencing input was PBMCs. This rearrangement joins TRBV14 to TRBJ2-1; TRBD1 is a possible D gene (5 bases). This TCR came from a woman aged 18-29 years in good health and CMV-seronegative. The CDR3 DNA reads TGTGCCAGCAGCCAAGCCGGACACACATCCTACAATGAGCAGTTCTTC. This encodes CASSQAGHTSYNEQFF.